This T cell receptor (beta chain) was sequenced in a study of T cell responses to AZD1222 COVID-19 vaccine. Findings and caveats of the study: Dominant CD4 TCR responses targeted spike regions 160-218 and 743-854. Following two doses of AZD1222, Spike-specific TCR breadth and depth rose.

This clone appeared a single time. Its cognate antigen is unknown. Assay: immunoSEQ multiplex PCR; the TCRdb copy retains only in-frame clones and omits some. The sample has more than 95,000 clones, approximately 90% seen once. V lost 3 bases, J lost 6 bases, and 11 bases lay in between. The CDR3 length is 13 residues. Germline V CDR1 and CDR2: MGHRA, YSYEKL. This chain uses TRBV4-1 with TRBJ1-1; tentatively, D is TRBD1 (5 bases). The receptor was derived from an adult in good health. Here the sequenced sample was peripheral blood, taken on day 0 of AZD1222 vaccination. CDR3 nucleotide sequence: TGCGCCAGCAGCCATCAGGGATTCGCTGAAGCTTTCTTT. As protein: CASSHQGFAEAFF.